Below, one T cell receptor (beta chain) is given with its context. The data originate from a study of blood T cell repertoires in COVID-19. The method was immunoSEQ multiplex PCR; TCRdb's version includes in-frame clones alone and lacks a portion of them. The data contain roughly 250,000 clones, roughly nine tenths of them singletons. CDR1 is ENHRY, CDR2 SYGVKD, per germline. The V gene lost 3 bases and the J gene lost 4 bases, with 13 bases spanning the gap. CDR3 length: 14 amino acids. The sample comprised peripheral blood. The gene calls are TRBV10-3 and TRBJ2-7, with a tentative D call TRBD2 (7 bases). The receptor was derived from a woman aged 25-40 years with COVID-19, enrolled during active disease. CDR3 amino acids: CAISELGGAYEQYF. The CDR3 coding sequence is TGTGCCATCAGTGAACTGGGGGGGGCTTACGAGCAGTACTTC.